The clone carrying this T cell receptor (beta chain) was seen more than once but under ten times. The antigen is undetermined. These data come from a study of beta chain features in type 1 diabetes. Study findings and constraints: All four CD4+ subsets of Type 1 diabetes patients contained TCRB CDR3s that were moderately but significantly shorter. Fewer insertions but more deletions were seen at VDJ junctions in type 1 diabetes patients.

Every isolated RNA sample was fully reverse transcribed, so sequencing captured expressed TCRB transcripts. Clones were sequenced by immunoSEQ multiplex PCR, and TCRdb holds only the in-frame ones, with some missing. The table lists around 250,000 clones, roughly 24% of them singletons. The TCR sequence derives from a woman aged 30 to 39 with type 1 diabetes. Sequences were obtained from naive CD4+ T cells from blood.

CDR3 coding DNA: TGCAGCGTTGAAGATCGTGGGGCAGGGCCCCCGACTAGGCAGTACTTC. Protein sequence: CSVEDRGAGPPTRQYF. The chain joins TRBV29-1 to TRBJ2-7; maybe TRBD2 (6 bases). Trimming removed 0 bases at V and 9 bases at J, with 24 bases between. Germline lookup yields CDR1 SQVTM and CDR2 ANQGSEA. The CDR3 totals 16 residues.